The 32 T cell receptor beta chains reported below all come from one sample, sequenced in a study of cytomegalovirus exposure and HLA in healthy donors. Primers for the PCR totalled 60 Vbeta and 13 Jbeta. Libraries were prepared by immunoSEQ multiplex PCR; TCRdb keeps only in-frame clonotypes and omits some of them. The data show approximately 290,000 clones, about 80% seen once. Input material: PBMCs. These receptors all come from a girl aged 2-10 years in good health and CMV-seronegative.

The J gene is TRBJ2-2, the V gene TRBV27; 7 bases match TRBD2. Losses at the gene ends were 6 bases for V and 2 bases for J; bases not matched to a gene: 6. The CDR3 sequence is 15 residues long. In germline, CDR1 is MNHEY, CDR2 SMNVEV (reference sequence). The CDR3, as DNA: TGTGCCAGCAGCTGGCGGGGGATTAACACCGGGGAGCTGTTTTTT. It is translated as CASSWRGINTGELFF.

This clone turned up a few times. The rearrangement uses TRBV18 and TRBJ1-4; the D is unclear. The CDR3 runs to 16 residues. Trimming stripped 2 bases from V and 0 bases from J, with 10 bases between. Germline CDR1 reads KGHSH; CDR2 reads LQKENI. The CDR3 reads CASSPSGVATNEKLFF. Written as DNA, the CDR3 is TGTGCCAGCTCACCATCCGGAGTCGCAACTAATGAAAAACTGTTTTTT.

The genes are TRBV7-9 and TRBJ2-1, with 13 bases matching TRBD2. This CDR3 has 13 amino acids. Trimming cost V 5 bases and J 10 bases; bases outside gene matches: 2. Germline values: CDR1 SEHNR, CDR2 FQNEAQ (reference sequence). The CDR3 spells CASSLGLAGEQFF. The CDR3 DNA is TGTGCCAGCAGCCTGGGACTAGCGGGAGAGCAGTTCTTC.

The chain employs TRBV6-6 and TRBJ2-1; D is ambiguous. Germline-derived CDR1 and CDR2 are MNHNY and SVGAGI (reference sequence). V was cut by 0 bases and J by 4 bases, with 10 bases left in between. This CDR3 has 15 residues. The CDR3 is CASSYSTTFYNEQFF. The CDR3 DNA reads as TGTGCCAGCAGTTACTCGACAACCTTTTACAATGAGCAGTTCTTC.

The CDR3 coding sequence is TGCAGCGTTCTAGCGTACAATGAGCAGTTCTTC. Translated: CSVLAYNEQFF. This chain uses TRBV29-1 with TRBJ2-1; TRBD2 might be the D (6 bases). V lost 5 bases and J lost 4, with 6 bases in between. The CDR3 contains 11 residues. Germline assignment: CDR1 SQVTM and CDR2 ANQGSEA.

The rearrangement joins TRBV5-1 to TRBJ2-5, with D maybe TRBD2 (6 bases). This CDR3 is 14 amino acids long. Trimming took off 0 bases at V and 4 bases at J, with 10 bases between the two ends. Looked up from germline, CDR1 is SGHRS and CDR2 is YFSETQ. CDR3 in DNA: TGCGCCAGCAGCTTGGTAGGAGGGACAGAGACCCAGTACTTC. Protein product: CASSLVGGTETQYF.

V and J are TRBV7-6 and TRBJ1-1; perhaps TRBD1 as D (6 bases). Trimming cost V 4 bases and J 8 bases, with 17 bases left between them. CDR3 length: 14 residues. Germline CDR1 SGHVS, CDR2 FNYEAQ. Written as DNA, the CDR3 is TGTGCCAGCAGCTCCAGGGGAGTCGAAATCGAAGCTTTCTTT. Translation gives CASSSRGVEIEAFF. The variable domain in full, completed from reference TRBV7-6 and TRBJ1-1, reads GAGVSQSPRYKVTKRGQDVALRCDPISGHVSLYWYRQALGQGPEFLTYFNYEAQQDKSGLPNDRFSAERPEGSISTLTIQRTEQRDSAMYRCASSSRGVEIEAFFGQGTRLTVV.

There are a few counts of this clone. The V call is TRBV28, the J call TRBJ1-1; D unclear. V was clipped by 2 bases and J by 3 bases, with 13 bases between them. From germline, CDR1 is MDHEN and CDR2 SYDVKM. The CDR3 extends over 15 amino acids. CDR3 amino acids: CASSLNPGRHTEAFF. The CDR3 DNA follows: TGTGCCAGCAGTTTAAATCCGGGGAGACACACTGAAGCTTTCTTT.

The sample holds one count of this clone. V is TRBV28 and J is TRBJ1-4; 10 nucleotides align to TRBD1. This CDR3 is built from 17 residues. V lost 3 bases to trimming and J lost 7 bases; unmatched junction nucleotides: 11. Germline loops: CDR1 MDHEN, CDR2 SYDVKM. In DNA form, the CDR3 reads TGTGCCAGCAGTTTGTCCGGGACAGGGGTGCGAAGTGAAAAACTGTTTTTT. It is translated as CASSLSGTGVRSEKLFF.

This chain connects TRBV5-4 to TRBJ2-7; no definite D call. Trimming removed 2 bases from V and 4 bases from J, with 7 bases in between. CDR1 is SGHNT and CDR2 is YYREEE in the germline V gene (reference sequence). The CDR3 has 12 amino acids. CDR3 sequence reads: CASSFDFYEQYF. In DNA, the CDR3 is TGTGCCAGCAGCTTCGACTTTTACGAGCAGTACTTC. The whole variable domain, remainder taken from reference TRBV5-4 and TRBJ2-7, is ETGVTQSPTHLIKTRGQQVTLRCSSQSGHNTVSWYQQALGQGPQFIFQYYREEENGRGNFPPRFSGLQFPNYSSELNVNALELDDSALYLCASSFDFYEQYFGPGTRLTVT.

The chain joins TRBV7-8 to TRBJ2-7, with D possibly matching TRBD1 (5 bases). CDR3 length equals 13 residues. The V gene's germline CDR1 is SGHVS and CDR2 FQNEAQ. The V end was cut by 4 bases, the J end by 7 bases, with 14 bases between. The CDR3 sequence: CASSYTESGEQYF. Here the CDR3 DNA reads TGTGCCAGCAGCTATACGGAGTCAGGGGAGCAGTACTTC.

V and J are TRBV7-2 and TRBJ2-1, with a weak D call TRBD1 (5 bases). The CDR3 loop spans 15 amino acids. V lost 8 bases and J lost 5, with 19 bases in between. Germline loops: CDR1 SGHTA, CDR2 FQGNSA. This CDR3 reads CASGRRGRPNNEQFF. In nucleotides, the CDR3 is TGTGCCAGCGGAAGAAGGGGCCGGCCCAACAATGAGCAGTTCTTC.

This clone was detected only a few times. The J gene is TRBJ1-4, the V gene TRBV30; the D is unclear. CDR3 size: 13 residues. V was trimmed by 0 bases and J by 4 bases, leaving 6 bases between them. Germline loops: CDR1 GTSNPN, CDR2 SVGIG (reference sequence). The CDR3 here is CAWSVSINEKLFF. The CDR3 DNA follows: TGTGCCTGGAGTGTATCCATTAATGAAAAACTGTTTTTT.

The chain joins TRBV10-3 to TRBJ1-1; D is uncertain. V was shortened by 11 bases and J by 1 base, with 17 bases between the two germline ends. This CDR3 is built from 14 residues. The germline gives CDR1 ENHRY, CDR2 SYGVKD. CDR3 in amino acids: CASLPGGWNTEAFF. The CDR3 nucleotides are TGTGCCTCACTCCCCGGAGGTTGGAACACTGAAGCTTTCTTT.

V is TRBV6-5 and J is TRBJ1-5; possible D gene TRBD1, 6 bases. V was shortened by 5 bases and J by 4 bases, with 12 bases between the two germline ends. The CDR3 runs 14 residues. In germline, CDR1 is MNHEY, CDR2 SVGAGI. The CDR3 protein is CASSEERGNQPQHF. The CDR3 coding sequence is TGTGCCAGCAGTGAAGAGAGGGGGAATCAGCCCCAGCATTTT.

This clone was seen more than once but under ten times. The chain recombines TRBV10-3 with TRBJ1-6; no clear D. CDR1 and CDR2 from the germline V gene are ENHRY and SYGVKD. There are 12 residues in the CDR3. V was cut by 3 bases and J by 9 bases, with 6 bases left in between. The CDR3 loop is CAISDRSSPLHF. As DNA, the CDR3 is TGTGCCATCAGTGACAGAAGTTCACCCCTCCACTTT.

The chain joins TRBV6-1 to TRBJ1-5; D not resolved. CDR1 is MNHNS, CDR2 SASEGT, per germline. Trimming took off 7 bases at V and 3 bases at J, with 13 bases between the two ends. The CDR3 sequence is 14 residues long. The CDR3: CASNLRAFNQPQHF. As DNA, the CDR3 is TGTGCCAGCAACCTCCGAGCTTTCAATCAGCCCCAGCATTTT.

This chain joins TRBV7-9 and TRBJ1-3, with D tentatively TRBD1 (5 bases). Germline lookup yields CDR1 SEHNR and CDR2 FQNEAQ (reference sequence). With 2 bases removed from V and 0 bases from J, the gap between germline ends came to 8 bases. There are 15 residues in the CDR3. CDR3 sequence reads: CASSLLDISGNTIYF. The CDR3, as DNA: TGTGCCAGCAGCTTACTGGACATCTCTGGAAACACCATATATTTT.

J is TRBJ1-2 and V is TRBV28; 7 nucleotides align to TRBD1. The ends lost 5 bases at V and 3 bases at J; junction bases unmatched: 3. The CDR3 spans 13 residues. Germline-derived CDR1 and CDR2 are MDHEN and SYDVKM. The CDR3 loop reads CASSRDRDYGYTF. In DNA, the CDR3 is TGTGCCAGCAGTAGGGACAGAGACTATGGCTACACCTTC.

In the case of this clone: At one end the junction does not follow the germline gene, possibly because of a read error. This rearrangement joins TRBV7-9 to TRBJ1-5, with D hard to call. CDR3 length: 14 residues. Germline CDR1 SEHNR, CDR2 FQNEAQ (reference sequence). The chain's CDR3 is CSSSSDGDNQPQHF. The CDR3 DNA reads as TGTTCCAGCAGCTCGGACGGGGACAATCAGCCCCAGCATTTT.

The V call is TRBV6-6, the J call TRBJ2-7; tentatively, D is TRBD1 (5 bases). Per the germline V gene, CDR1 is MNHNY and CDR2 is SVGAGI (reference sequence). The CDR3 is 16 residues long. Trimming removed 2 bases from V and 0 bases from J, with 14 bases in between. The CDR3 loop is CASSYNYDSNSYEQYF. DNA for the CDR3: TGTGCCAGCAGTTACAATTACGACAGCAACTCCTACGAGCAGTACTTC.

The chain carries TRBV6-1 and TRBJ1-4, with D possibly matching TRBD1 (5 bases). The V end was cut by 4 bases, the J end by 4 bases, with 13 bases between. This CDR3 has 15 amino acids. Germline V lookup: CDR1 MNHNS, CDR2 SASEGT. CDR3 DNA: TGTGCCAGCAGTGTTGGGCAGGGCTTTAATGAAAAACTGTTTTTT. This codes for CASSVGQGFNEKLFF.

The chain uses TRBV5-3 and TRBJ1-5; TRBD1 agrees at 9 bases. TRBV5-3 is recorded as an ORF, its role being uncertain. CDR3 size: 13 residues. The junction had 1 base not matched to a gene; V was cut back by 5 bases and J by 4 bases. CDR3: CARRGTGNQPQHF. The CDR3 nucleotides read TGTGCCAGAAGAGGGACAGGGAATCAGCCCCAGCATTTT.

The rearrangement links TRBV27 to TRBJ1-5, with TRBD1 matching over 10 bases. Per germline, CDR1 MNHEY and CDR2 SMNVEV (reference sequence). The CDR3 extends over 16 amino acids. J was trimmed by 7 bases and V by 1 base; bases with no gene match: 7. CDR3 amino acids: CASSLFGTGVGQPQHF. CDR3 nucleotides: TGTGCCAGCAGTTTATTCGGGACAGGGGTAGGCCAGCCCCAGCATTTT.

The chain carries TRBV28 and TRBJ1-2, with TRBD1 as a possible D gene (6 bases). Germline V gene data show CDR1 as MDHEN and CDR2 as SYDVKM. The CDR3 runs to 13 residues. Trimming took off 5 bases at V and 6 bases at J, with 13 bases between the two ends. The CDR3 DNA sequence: TGTGCCAGCAGTCGGACAGATGTTGATGGCTACACCTTC. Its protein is CASSRTDVDGYTF.

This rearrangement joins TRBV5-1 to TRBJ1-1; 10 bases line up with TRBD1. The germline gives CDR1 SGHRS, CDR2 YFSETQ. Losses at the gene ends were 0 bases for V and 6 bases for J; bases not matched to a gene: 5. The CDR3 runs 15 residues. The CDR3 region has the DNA TGCGCCAGCAGCTTGGATGGGACAGGGGCATCTGAAGCTTTCTTT. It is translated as CASSLDGTGASEAFF.

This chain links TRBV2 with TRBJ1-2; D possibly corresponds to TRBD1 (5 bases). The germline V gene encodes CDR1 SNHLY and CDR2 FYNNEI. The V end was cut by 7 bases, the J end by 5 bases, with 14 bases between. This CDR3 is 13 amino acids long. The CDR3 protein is CASTRLGGYGYTF. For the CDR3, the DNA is TGTGCCAGCACCCGCCTGGGGGGTTATGGCTACACCTTC.

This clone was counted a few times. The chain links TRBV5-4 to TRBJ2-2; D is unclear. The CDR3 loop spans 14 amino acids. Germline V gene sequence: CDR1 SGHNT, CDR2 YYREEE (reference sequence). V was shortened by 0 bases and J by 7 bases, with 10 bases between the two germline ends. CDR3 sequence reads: CASSLAPTGGELFF. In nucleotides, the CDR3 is TGTGCCAGCAGCTTGGCCCCGACTGGCGGGGAGCTGTTTTTT.

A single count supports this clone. CDR3 DNA sequence: TGTGCCAGCAGTTTGGACAGGGGAGCTTATGGCTACACCTTC. Amino acid sequence: CASSLDRGAYGYTF. V and J are TRBV27 and TRBJ1-2, with 9 bases lining up with TRBD1. The germline V gene has CDR1 MNHEY and CDR2 SMNVEV (reference sequence). With 3 bases clipped from V and 5 bases from J, the junction kept 4 bases outside the gene matches. The CDR3 loop spans 14 amino acids.

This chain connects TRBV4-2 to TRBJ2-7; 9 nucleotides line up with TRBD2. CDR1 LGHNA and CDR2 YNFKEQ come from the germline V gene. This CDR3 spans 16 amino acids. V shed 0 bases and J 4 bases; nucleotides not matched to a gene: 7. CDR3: CASSQEGVAGEYEQYF. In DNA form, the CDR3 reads TGTGCCAGCAGCCAAGAAGGAGTAGCGGGAGAATACGAGCAGTACTTC.

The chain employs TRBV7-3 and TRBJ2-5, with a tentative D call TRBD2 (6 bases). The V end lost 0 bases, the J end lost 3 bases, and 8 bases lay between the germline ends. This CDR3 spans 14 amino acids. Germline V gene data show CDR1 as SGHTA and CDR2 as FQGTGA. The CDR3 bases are TGTGCCAGCAGCTTAACCGGGGGTAAAGAGACCCAGTACTTC. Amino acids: CASSLTGGKETQYF.

The CDR3 sequence is CATSRAGSYGYTF. CDR3 bases: TGTGCCACCAGCAGGGCGGGGTCCTATGGCTACACCTTC. The V call is TRBV15, the J call TRBJ1-2, with unresolved D. V lost 3 bases and J 4 bases, leaving 9 bases between the germline ends. The length of the CDR3 is 13 residues. Germline V gene sequence: CDR1 LNHNV, CDR2 YYDKDF (reference sequence).